This TCR beta chain was captured by sequencing in a study of blood T cell repertoires in COVID-19. Germline V gene sequence: CDR1 SGHDT, CDR2 YYEEEE. V shed 6 bases and J shed 2 bases, with 20 bases lying between them. This CDR3 has 16 amino acids. Generated by immunoSEQ multiplex PCR, the TCRdb table keeps only in-frame clones and is missing some. This table holds some 160,000 clones, 80% to 90% found once. The TCR sequence derives from a man in his sixties with acute or convalescent COVID-19. Specimen: peripheral blood. V is TRBV5-6 and J is TRBJ1-2, with TRBD1 as a possible D gene (5 bases). CDR3 DNA sequence: TGTGCCAGCAATATCAAAGGGGTTACGGTGAACTATGGCTACACCTTC. It yields the protein CASNIKGVTVNYGYTF.